Included here is one TCR beta chain sequence, with context. In the original workflow: How many nucleated cells were present was estimated from reference gene primer amplification. Libraries were prepared by immunoSEQ multiplex PCR; TCRdb keeps only in-frame clonotypes and omits some of them. The V and J calls and clone size are taken from that table; D and trimming were inferred from the DNA. The sample holds about 280,000 clones; 90% are singletons and the top ten take 1.7%. The data stem from a study of blood T cell repertoires in COVID-19. For the study at large: Researchers got acute and convalescent COVID-19 samples from the United States, Italy and Spain. Sources were T cells, B-cell-depleted T cells, or PBMCs; the material itself was cDNA or gDNA.

Participants had their cohort set by participant-reported clinical history. The specimen sequenced was PBMCs or T cells enriched from blood (not recorded which). This clonotype originated in a woman younger than 35 with acute COVID-19.

CDR3 nucleotides: TGTGCCAGCAGTTTAACTGTCGGACAGGGGCTAACCAATGAGCAGTTCTTC. This gives the protein CASSLTVGQGLTNEQFF. The chain joins TRBV27 to TRBJ2-1, with 9 bases lining up with TRBD1. V lost 2 bases and J lost 6; bases outside the gene matches: 11. The CDR3 is 17 residues long. The germline CDR1 and CDR2 sequences are MNHEY and SMNVEV (reference sequence).